This T cell receptor beta chain is drawn from a study of OX40 agonist ivuxolimab in advanced cancers. The CDR3 sequence is 16 residues long. V lost 5 bases and J lost 6, with 20 bases in between. Germline-derived CDR1 and CDR2 are SGHTA and FQGNSA. The assay was immunoSEQ multiplex PCR, and TCRdb's table has in-frame clones only and misses some. Among 100,000 or so clones listed, 90% were seen once. The sequence was collected from an adult with an advanced solid tumor such as melanoma, head and neck, liver or kidney cancer. The sample consisted of CD4+ or CD8+ T cells sorted from blood, taken in a trial of the OX40 agonist ivuxolimab. The chain couples TRBV7-2 to TRBJ2-1; D is ambiguous. The CDR3 DNA reads TGTGCCAGCAGCCCCCGCCGAGGAGCCGCCGGCAATGAGCAGTTCTTC. This encodes CASSPRRGAAGNEQFF.